A selection of T cell receptor beta chains follows, all from one sample in a study of T cell responses to AZD1222 COVID-19 vaccine. Assay: immunoSEQ multiplex PCR; the TCRdb copy retains only in-frame clones and omits some. The profile shows some 100,000 clones, around nine tenths of them singletons. The sample was peripheral blood, taken on day 0 of AZD1222 vaccination. Receptors originate from an adult in good health. Both conserved end residues are part of each CDR3.

v_call	j_call	cdr3_length	cdr3_aa
TRBV29-1	TRBJ1-2	11	CSVEDAYGYTF
TRBV6-1	TRBJ2-7	14	CASSEGGTGIEQYF
TRBV28	TRBJ2-5	13	CASSSGFTETQYF
TRBV28	TRBJ1-4	15	CASSSPPAGDEKLFF
TRBV11-3	TRBJ2-3	14	CASSPDGGGDTQYF
TRBV11-3	TRBJ1-1	15	CASSLHGGVDTEAFF
TRBV5-5	TRBJ1-1	12	CASSLSGAEAFF
TRBV28	TRBJ1-5	13	CASSPDSNQPQHF
TRBV25-1	TRBJ1-1	14	CASRPGQGNTEAFF
TRBV19	TRBJ2-3	15	CASRALAGDTDTQYF
TRBV6-6	TRBJ2-3	12	CAGAGDTDTQYF
TRBV7-6	TRBJ2-7	15	CASSPLGPADYEQYF
TRBV3-1/TRBV3-2	TRBJ1-2	17	CASSQQQGTVWFDGYTF
TRBV27	TRBJ2-1	18	CASSLQFPTFSSYNEQFF
TRBV5-4	TRBJ1-1	16	CASSFPGSLVNTEAFF
TRBV5-4	TRBJ1-2	17	CASSPDNGQGGPYGYTF
TRBV29-1	TRBJ2-5	15	CSVGLTGGAGETQYF
TRBV6-5	TRBJ1-1	14	CATFRDVSFTEAFF
TRBV7-9	TRBJ1-2	13	CASSSRGGYGYTF
TRBV28	TRBJ2-5	13	CASSLGFRETQYF
TRBV10-3	TRBJ2-3	11	CAISEGDTQYF
TRBV14	TRBJ1-4	15	CASSFSAEPWEKLFF
TRBV5-5	TRBJ1-2	14	CASSLGQENYGYTF
TRBV4-2	TRBJ2-1	16	CASSQVRAGSDNEQFF
TRBV10-3	TRBJ1-2	17	CAISESPGREGDYGYTF
TRBV18	TRBJ1-4	17	CASSPRAGGATNEKLFF
TRBV29-1	TRBJ1-2	10	CSGHYYGYTF
TRBV5-1	TRBJ2-5	15	CASSLEGQGVVTQYF
TRBV3-1/TRBV3-2	TRBJ1-1	15	CASSQDGSTGPEAFF
TRBV11-2	TRBJ1-5	14	CASSLALDNQPQHF